This is a list of T cell receptor beta chains from one sample in a study of T cell repertoires in ileal Crohn's disease. Assay: immunoSEQ multiplex PCR; the TCRdb copy retains only in-frame clones and omits some. Of around 1,500 clones in the sample, more than 75% are singletons; the top ten hold 35%. Specimen: ileal tissue. These receptors originate from an adult with Crohn's disease. The CDR3 runs from the conserved cysteine through the conserved F or W. A D gene is named only where the DNA matches it firmly. The size field is filled for only some rows; it gives once, few, many or a size class.

TRBV11-1,TRBJ2-7,-,-,TGTGCCAGCAGCTTATTGGGCGGGCCGGGTAGCGAGCAGTACTTC,CASSLLGGPGSEQYF
TRBV27,TRBJ1-4,-,TRBD1,TGTGCCAGCAGTCGGGACAGGGGGCCTAGTGTTGGTGAAAAACTGTTTTTT,CASSRDRGPSVGEKLFF
TRBV7-8,TRBJ1-1,few,-,TGTGCCAGCAGCTATCTTAGACGGGTCATGAACACTGAAGCTTTCTTT,CASSYLRRVMNTEAFF
TRBV6-5,TRBJ2-7,-,-,TGTGCCAGCAGCACCAATACGGGCTACGAGCAGTACTTC,CASSTNTGYEQYF
TRBV7-2,TRBJ1-2,-,TRBD1,TGTGCCAGCAGCTTCCGGGACAGGGGAAGCGACTATGGCTACACCTTC,CASSFRDRGSDYGYTF
TRBV7-6,TRBJ1-4,-,TRBD1,TGTGCCAGCAGCCCCTCGGACAGGTTAAATGAAAAACTGTTTTTT,CASSPSDRLNEKLFF
TRBV4-2,TRBJ1-2,-,TRBD1,TGTGCCAGCAGCCAAGATGGGGGGGATTTTCAGGGGGCGAACTATGGCTACACCTTC,CASSQDGGDFQGANYGYTF
TRBV5-3,TRBJ2-3,-,-,TGTGCCAGAAGCTCACCCCGCCGGGGACTTCAAGCAGTGAGCACAGATACGCAGTATTTT,CARSSPRRGLQAVSTDTQYF
TRBV19,TRBJ1-1,few,-,TGTGCCAGTAGTATAGTCACCCGGGACATTACTGAAGCTTTCTTT,CASSIVTRDITEAFF
TRBV14,TRBJ2-7,-,TRBD1,TGTGCCAGCAGCCGACAGGGGAATTGGCCCTACGAGCAGTACTTC,CASSRQGNWPYEQYF
TRBV6-6,TRBJ1-1,-,-,TGTGCCAGCAGTTACTACGGGAACACTGAAGCTTTCTTT,CASSYYGNTEAFF
TRBV30,TRBJ2-3,-,TRBD2,TGTGCCTGGAGTGCCTCCGGCGGGGGAGATACGCAGTATTTT,CAWSASGGGDTQYF
TRBV10-3,TRBJ1-2,-,-,TGTGCCATCAGCATCGGACAGACCGACTATGGCTACACCTTC,CAISIGQTDYGYTF
TRBV29-1,TRBJ1-2,-,-,TGCAGTGGTGGTTGGGGGCAGGGAAACGGCTACACCTTC,CSGGWGQGNGYTF
TRBV5-4,TRBJ2-3,-,TRBD2,TGTGCCAGCAGCCTAGCGGGATCGAGCACAGATACGCAGTATTTT,CASSLAGSSTDTQYF